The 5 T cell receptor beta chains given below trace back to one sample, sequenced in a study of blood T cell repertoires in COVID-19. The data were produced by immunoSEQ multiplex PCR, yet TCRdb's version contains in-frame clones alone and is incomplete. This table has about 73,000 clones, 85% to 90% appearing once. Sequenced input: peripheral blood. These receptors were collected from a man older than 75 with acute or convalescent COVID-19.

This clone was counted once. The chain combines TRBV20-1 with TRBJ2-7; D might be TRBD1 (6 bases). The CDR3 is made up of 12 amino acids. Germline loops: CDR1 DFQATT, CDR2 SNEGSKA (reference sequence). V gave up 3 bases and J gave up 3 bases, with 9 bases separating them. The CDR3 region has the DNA TGCAGTGCTAGTATACAGGGCTACGAGCAGTACTTC. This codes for CSASIQGYEQYF.

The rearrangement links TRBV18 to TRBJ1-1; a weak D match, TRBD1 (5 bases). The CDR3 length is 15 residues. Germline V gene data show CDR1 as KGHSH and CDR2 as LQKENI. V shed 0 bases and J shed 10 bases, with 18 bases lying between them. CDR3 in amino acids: CASSPPSRVVERAFF. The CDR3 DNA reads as TGTGCCAGCTCACCACCGTCCAGGGTGGTAGAAAGAGCTTTCTTT.

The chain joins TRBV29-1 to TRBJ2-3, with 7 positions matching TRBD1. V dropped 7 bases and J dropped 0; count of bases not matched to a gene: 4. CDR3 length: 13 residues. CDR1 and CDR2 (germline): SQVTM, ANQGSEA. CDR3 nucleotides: TGCAGCGAGTGGGACAGTAGCACAGATACGCAGTATTTT. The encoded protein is CSEWDSSTDTQYF.

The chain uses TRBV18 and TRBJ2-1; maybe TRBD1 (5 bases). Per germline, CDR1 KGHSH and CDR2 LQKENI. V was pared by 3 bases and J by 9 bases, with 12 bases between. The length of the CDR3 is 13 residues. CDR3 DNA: TGTGCCAGCTCACCCGCCCCCAGGGCTGAGCAGTTCTTC. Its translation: CASSPAPRAEQFF.

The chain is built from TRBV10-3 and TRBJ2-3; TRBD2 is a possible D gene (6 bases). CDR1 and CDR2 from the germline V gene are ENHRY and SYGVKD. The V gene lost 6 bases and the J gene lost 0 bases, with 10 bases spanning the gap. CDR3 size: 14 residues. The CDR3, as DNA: TGTGCCATCAGACGCGGGGAAAGCACAGATACGCAGTATTTT. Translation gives CAIRRGESTDTQYF.